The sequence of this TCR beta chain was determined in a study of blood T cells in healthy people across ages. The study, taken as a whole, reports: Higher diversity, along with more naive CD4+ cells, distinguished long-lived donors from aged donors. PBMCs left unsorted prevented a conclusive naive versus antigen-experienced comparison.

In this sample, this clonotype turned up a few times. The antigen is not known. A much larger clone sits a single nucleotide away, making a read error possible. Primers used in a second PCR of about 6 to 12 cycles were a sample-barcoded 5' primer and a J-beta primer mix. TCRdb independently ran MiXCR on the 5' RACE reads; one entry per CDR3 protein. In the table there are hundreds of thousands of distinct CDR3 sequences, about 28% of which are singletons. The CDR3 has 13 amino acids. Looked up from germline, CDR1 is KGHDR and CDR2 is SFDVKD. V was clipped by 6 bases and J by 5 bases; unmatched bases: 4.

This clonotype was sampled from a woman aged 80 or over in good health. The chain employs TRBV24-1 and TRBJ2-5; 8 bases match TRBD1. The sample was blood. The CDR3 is CATSQGAGETQYF. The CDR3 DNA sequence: TGTGCCACCAGTCAGGGGGCGGGGGAGACCCAGTACTTC.